This T cell receptor beta chain came from a study of vaccination and CD4 T cells after COVID-19. Study in general: A positive SARS-CoV-2 nasal swab PCR result was recorded for each convalescent patient; about 9 were mild and one severe.

In its sample, this clonotype was seen a few times. Its antigen is still unknown. This sample's treatment: approximately 11-day PBMC culture with coronavirus spike peptide pools or control peptides (ViraFEST assay). The ViraFEST method relied on peptide pools to expand antigen-specific T cells, followed by TCR sequencing. J was trimmed by 0 bases and V by 4 bases; bases with no gene match: 4. CDR3 length: 16 amino acids. CDR1 and CDR2 (germline): SGHVS, FQNEAQ. Oncomine TCR Beta short-read sequencing was applied to DNA from cultured CD4+ T cells. TCRdb re-derived calls from the PCR reads in MiXCR, one entry per CDR3 protein. The sample shows about 9,200 distinct CDR3 sequences, about 51% of them seen only once.

The rearrangement uses TRBV7-8 and TRBJ2-3; TRBD2 matches 10 bases. The clonotype was recovered from a human donor who had recovered from COVID-19. Sequencing used CD4+ T cells from blood, cultured in vitro. CDR3 sequence (DNA): TGTGCCAGCAGCTGGACGACTAGCGGGAGCACAGATACGCAGTATTTT. Amino acid sequence: CASSWTTSGSTDTQYF.